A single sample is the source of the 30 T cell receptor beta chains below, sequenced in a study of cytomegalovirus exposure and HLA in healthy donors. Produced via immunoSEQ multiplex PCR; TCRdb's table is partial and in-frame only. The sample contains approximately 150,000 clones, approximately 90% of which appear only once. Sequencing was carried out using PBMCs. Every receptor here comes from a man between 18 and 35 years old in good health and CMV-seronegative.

CDR3 nucleotide sequence: TGCGCCAGCAGCCAAGATCGGGCGGGGTTCCAAGAGACCCAGTACTTC. Its translation is CASSQDRAGFQETQYF. The V call is TRBV4-1, the J call TRBJ2-5; D may be TRBD2 (6 bases). Trimming stripped 0 bases from V and 1 base from J, with 12 bases between. The CDR3 runs 16 residues. Germline CDR1 reads MGHRA; CDR2 reads YSYEKL.

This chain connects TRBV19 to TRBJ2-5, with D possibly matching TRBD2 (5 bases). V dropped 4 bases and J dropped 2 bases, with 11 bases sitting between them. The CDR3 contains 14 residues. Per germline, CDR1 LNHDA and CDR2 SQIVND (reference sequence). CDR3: CASSSASLQETQYF. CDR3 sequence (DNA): TGTGCCAGTAGTAGCGCTAGCTTACAAGAGACCCAGTACTTC.

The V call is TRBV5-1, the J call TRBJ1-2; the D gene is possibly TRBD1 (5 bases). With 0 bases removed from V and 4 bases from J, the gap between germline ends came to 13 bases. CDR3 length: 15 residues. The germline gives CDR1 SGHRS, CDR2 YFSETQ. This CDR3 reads CASSLGDSAAYGYTF. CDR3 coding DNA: TGCGCCAGCAGCTTGGGGGACTCCGCAGCCTATGGCTACACCTTC.

The CDR3 sequence is CASSAPAIVDRASTDTQYF. The CDR3 nucleotides are TGTGCCAGCAGCGCCCCGGCCATTGTGGACAGGGCGAGCACAGATACGCAGTATTTT. The rearrangement joins TRBV9 to TRBJ2-3, with 8 bases that match TRBD1. Germline V CDR1 and CDR2: SGDLS, YYNGEE. CDR3 length: 19 amino acids. V trimming: 3 bases; J trimming: 0 bases; junction bases outside the gene matches: 15. Supplemented by reference TRBV9 and TRBJ2-3, the full variable domain reads DSGVTQTPKHLITATGQRVTLRCSPRSGDLSVYWYQQSLDQGLQFLIQYYNGEERAKGNILERFSAQQFPDLHSELNLSSLELGDSALYFCASSAPAIVDRASTDTQYFGPGTRLTVL.

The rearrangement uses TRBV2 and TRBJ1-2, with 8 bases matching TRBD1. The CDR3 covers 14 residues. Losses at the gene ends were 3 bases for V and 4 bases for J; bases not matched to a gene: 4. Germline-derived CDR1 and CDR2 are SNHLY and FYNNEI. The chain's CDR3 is CASSETGDSYGYTF. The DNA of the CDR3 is TGTGCCAGCAGTGAGACAGGGGACAGCTATGGCTACACCTTC.

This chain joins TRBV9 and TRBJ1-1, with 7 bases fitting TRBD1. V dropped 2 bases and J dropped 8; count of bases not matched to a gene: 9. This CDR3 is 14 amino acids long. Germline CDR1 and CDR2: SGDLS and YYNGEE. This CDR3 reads CASSVDQQGPEAFF. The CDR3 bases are TGTGCCAGCAGCGTGGATCAACAGGGGCCGGAAGCTTTCTTT.

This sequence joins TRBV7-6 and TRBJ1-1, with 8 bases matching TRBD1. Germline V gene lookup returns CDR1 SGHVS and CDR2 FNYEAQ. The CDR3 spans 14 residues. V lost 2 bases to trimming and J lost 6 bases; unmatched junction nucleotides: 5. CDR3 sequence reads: CASSLNQGAAEAFF. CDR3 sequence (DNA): TGTGCCAGCAGCTTAAACCAGGGGGCCGCTGAAGCTTTCTTT.

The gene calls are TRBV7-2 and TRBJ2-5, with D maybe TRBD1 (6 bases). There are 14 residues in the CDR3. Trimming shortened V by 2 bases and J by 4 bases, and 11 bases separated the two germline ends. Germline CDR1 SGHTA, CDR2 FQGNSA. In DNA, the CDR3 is TGTGCCAGCAGCTTAAATAACAGGGTAGAGACCCAGTACTTC. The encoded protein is CASSLNNRVETQYF.

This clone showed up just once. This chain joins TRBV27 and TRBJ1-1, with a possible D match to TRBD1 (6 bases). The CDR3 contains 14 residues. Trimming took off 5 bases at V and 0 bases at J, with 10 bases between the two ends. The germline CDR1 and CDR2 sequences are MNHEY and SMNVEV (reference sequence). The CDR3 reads CASSGTTLNTEAFF. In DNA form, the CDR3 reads TGTGCCAGCAGTGGGACAACTCTGAACACTGAAGCTTTCTTT.

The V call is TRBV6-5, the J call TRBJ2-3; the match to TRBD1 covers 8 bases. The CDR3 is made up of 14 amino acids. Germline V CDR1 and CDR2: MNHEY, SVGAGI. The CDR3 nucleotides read TGTGCTTCTCAAGCAGGGGGCTTCGCAGATACGCAGTATTTT. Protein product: CASQAGGFADTQYF.

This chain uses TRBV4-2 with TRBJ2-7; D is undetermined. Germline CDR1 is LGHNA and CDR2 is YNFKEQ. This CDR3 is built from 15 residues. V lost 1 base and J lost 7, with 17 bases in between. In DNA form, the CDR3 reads TGTGCCAGCAGCCAAGTTTTTTCCCCCTTGCTGGAGCAGTACGTC. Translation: CASSQVFSPLLEQYV.

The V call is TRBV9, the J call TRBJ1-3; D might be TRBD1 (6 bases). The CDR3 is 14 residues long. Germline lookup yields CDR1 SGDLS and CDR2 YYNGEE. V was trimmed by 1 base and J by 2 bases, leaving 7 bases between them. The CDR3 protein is CASSVTGTGNTIYF. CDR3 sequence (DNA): TGTGCCAGCAGCGTAACAGGGACTGGAAACACCATATATTTT.

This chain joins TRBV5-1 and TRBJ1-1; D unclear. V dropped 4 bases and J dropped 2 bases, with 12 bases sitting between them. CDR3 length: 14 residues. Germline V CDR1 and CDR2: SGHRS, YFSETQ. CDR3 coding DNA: TGCGCCAGCAGCACCTTACAGAGAAACACTGAAGCTTTCTTT. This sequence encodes CASSTLQRNTEAFF.

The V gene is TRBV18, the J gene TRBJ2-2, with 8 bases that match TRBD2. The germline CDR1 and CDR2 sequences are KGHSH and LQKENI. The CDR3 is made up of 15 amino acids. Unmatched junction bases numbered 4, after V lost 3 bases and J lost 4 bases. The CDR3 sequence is CASSPRGGPTGELFF. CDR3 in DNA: TGTGCCAGCTCACCGCGCGGGGGGCCCACCGGGGAGCTGTTTTTT.

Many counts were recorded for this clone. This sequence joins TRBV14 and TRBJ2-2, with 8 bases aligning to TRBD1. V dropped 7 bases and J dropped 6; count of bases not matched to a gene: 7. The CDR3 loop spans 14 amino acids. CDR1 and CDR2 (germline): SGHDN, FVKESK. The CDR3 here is CASKAGGFSGELFF. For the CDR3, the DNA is TGTGCCAGCAAGGCAGGGGGCTTTTCCGGGGAGCTGTTTTTT.

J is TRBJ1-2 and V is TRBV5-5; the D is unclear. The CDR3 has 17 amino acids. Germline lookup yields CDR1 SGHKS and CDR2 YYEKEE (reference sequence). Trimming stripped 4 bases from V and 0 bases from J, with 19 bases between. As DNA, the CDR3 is TGTGCCAGCAGCGTAGACTCTAGGTTGATACCTAACTATGGCTACACCTTC. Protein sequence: CASSVDSRLIPNYGYTF.

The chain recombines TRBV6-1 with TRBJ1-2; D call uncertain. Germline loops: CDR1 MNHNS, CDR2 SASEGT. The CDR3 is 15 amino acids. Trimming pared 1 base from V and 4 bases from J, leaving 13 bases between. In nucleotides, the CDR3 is TGTGCCAGCAGTGAAGATTTAGAAGCTCCCTATGGCTACACCTTC. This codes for CASSEDLEAPYGYTF.

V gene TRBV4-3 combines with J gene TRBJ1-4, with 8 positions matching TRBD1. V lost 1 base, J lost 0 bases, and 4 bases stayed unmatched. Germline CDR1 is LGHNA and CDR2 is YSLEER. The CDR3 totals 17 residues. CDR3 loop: CASSQGQGIATNEKLFF. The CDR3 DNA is TGCGCCAGCAGCCAAGGACAGGGGATTGCAACTAATGAAAAACTGTTTTTT.

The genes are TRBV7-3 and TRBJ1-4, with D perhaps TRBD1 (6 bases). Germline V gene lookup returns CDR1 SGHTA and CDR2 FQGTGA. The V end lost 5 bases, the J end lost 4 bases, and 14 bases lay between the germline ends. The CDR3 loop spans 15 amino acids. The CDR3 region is CASSPRARGNEKLFF. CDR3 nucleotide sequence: TGTGCCAGCAGCCCAAGGGCCAGGGGTAATGAAAAACTGTTTTTT.

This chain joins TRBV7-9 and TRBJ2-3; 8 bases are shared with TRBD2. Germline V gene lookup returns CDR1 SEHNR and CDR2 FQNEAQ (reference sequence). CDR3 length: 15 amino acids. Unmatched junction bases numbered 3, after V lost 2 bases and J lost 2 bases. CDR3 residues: CASSLRAGDTDTQYF. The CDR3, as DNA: TGTGCCAGCAGCTTAAGAGCGGGGGACACAGATACGCAGTATTTT.

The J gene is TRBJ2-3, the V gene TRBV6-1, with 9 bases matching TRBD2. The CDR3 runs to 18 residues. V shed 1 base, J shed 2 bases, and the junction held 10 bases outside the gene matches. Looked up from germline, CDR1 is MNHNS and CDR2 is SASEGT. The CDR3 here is CASSEGVASGAFTDTQYF. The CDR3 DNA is TGTGCCAGCAGTGAAGGGGTTGCTAGCGGGGCCTTCACAGATACGCAGTATTTT.

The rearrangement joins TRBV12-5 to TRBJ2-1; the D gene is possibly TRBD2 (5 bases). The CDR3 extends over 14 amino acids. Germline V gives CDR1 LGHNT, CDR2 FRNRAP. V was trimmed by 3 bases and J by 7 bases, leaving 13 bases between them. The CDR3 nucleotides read TGTGCTAGTGGTTTTGAGGGTTGGAGGAATGAGCAGTTCTTC. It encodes CASGFEGWRNEQFF.

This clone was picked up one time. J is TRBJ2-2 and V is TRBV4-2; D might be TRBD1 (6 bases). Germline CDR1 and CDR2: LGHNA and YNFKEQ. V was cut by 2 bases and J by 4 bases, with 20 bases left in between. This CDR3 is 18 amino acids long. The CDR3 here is CASSQQLYNRVRTGELFF. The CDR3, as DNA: TGTGCCAGCAGCCAACAGCTCTATAACAGGGTACGCACCGGGGAGCTGTTTTTT.

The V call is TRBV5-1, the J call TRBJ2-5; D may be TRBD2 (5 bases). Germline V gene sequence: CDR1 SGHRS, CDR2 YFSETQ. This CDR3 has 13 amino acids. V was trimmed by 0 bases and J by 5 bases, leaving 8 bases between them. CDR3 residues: CASSLVGEETQYF. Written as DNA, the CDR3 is TGCGCCAGCAGCTTGGTTGGGGAGGAGACCCAGTACTTC. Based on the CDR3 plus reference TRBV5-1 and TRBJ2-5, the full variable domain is KAGVTQTPRYLIKTRGQQVTLSCSPISGHRSVSWYQQTPGQGLQFLFEYFSETQRNKGNFPGRFSGRQFSNSRSEMNVSTLELGDSALYLCASSLVGEETQYFGPGTRLLVL.

DNA of the CDR3: TGCGCCAGCAGCCAAGAGGTAGGGAGAGCGAACACTGAAGCTTTCTTT. Translation gives CASSQEVGRANTEAFF. V and J are TRBV4-3 and TRBJ1-1; unclear D gene. This CDR3 is built from 16 residues. Trimming removed 0 bases from V and 1 base from J, with 12 bases in between. Germline V gene lookup returns CDR1 LGHNA and CDR2 YSLEER.

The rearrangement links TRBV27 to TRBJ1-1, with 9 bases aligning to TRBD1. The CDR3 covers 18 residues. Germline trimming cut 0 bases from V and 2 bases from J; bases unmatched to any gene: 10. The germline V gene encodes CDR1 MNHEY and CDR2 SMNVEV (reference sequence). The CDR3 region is CASSLSGGTGKINTEAFF. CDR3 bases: TGTGCCAGCAGTTTATCTGGCGGGACAGGGAAGATTAACACTGAAGCTTTCTTT.

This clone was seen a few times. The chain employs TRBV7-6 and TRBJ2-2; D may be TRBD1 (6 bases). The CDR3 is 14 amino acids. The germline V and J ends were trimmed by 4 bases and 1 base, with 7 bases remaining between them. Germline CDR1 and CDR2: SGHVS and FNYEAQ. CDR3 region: CASSWTENTGELFF. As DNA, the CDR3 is TGTGCCAGCAGCTGGACAGAGAACACCGGGGAGCTGTTTTTT.

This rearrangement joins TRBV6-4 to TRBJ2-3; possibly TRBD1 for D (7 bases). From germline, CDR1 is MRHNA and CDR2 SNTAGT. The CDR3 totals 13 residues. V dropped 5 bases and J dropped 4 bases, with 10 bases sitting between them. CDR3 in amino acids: CASSQGEADTQYF. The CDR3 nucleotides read TGTGCCAGCAGTCAGGGGGAGGCAGATACGCAGTATTTT.

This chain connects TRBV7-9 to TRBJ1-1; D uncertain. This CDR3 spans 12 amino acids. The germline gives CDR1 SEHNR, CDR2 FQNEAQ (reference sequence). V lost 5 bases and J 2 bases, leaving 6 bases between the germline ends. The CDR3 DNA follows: TGTGCCAGCAGCCGGGGTAACACTGAAGCTTTCTTT. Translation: CASSRGNTEAFF.

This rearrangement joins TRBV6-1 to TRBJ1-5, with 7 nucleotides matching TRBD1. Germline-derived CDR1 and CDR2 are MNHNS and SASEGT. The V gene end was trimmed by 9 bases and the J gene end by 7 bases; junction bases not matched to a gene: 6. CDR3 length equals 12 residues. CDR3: CASRQGQQPQHF. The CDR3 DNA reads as TGTGCCAGTAGACAGGGTCAGCAGCCCCAGCATTTT.